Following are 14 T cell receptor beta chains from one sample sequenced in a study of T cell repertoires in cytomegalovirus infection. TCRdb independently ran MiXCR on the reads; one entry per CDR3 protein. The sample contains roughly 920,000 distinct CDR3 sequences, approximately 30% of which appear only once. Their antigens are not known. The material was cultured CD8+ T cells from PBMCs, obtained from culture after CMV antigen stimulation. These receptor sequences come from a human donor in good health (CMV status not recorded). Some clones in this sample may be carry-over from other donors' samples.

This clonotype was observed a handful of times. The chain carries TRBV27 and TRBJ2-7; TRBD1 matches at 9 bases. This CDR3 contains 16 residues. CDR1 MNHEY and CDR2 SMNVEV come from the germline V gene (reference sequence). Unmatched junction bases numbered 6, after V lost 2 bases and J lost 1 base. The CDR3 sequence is CASSLIGQGSSYEQYF. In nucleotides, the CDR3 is TGTGCCAGCAGTTTAATTGGACAGGGGAGTTCCTACGAGCAGTACTTC.

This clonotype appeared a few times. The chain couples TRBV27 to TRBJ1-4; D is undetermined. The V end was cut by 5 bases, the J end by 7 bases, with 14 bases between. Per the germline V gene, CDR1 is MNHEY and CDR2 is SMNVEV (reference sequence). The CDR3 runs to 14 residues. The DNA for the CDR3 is TGTGCCAGCAGTCCCCCCGGCTGGGGTGAAAAACTGTTTTTT. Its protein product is CASSPPGWGEKLFF.

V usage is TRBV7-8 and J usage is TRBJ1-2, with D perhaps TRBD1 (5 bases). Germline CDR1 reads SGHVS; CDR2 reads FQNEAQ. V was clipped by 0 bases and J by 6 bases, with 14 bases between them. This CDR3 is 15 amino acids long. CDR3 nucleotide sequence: TGTGCCAGCAGCTTAGCGCTTACAGGCTTGGATGGCTACACCTTC. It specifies CASSLALTGLDGYTF.

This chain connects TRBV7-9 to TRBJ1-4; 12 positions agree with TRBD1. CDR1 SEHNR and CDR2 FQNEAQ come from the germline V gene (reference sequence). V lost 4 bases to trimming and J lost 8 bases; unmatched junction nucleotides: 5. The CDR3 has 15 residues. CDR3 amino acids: CASSSRDRGREKLFF. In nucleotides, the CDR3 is TGTGCCAGCAGCTCCCGGGACAGGGGGCGGGAAAAACTGTTTTTT.

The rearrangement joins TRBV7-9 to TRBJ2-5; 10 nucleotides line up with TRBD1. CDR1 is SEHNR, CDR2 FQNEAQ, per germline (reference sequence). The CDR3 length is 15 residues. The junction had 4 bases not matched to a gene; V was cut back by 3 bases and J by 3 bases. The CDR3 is CASSLWGTGEETQYF. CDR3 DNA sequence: TGTGCCAGCAGCTTGTGGGGGACAGGGGAAGAGACCCAGTACTTC. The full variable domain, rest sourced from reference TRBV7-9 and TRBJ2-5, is DTGVSQNPRHKITKRGQNVTFRCDPISEHNRLYWYRQTLGQGPEFLTYFQNEAQLEKSRLLSDRFSAERPKGSFSTLEIQRTEQGDSAMYLCASSLWGTGEETQYFGPGTRLLVL.

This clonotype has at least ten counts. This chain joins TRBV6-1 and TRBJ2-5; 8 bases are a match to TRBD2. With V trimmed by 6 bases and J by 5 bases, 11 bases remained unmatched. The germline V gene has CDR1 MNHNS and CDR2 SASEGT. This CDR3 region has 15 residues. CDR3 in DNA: TGTGCCAGCAGCCCGGGGGGGGCCCAGCGCGAGACCCAGTACTTC. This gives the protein CASSPGGAQRETQYF.

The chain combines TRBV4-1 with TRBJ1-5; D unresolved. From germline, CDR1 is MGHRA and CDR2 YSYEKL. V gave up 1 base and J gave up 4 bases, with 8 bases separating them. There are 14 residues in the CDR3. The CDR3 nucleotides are TGCGCCAGCAGCCAAGGTGGCAAGAATCAGCCCCAGCATTTT. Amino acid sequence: CASSQGGKNQPQHF.

This CDR3 reads CASRSPGDRTGELFF. The CDR3 bases are TGTGCCAGTCGCTCTCCGGGGGATAGGACCGGGGAGCTGTTTTTT. The chain carries TRBV9 and TRBJ2-2; maybe TRBD2 (6 bases). Trimming cost V 8 bases and J 5 bases, with 19 bases left between them. CDR3 length: 15 residues. CDR1 is SGDLS, CDR2 YYNGEE, per germline.

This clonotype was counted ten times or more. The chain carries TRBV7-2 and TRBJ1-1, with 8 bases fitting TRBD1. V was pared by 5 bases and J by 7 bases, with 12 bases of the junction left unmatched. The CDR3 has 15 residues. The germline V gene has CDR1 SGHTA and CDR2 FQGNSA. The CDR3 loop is CASSRRGQGEDEAFF. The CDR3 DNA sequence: TGTGCCAGCAGCCGACGAGGACAGGGTGAGGATGAAGCTTTCTTT.

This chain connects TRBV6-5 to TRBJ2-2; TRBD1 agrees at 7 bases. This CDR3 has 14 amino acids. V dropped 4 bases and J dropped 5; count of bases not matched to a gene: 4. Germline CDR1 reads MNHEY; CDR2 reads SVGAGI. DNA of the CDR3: TGTGCCAGCAGTTGGGGGACAGAAACCGGGGAGCTGTTTTTT. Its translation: CASSWGTETGELFF.

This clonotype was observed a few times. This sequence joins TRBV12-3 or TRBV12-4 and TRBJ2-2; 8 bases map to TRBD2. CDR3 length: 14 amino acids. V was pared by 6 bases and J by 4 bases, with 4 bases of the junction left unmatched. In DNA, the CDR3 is TGTGCCAGCAGGTCGGGGGGGCCCACCGGGGAGCTGTTTTTT. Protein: CASRSGGPTGELFF.

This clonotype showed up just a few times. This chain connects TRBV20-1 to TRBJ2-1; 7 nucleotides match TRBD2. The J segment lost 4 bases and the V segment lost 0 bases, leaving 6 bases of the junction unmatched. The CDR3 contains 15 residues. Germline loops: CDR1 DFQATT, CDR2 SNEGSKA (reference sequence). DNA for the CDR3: TGCAGTGCTAGAGATGAGCGGGGCCTATACAATGAGCAGTTCTTC. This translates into CSARDERGLYNEQFF.

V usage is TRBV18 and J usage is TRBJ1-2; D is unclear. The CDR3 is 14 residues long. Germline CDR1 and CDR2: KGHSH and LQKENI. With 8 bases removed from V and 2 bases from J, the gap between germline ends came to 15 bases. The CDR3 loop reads CASTRSGMNYGYTF. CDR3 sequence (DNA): TGTGCCAGCACCCGGTCGGGGATGAACTATGGCTACACCTTC.

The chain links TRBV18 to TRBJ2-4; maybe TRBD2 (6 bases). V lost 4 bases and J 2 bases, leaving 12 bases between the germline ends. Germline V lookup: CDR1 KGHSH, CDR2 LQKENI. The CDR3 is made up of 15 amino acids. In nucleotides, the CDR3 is TGTGCCAGCTCACGGGGGGATGGCACCAAAAACATTCAGTACTTC. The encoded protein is CASSRGDGTKNIQYF.